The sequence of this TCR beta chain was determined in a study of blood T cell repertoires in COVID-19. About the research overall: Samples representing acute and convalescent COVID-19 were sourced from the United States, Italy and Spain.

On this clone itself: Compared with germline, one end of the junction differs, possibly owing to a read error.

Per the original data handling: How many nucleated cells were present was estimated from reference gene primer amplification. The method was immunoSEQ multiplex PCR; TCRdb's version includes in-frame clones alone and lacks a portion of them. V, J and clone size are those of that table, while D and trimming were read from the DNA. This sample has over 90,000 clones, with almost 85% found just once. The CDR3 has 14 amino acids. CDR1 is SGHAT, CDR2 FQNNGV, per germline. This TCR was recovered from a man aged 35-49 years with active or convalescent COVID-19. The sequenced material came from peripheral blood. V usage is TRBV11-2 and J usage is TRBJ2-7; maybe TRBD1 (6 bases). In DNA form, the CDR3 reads TGTGCCAGCAGCGTAGACAGGTGGTCCTACGAGCAGTACTTC. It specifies CASSVDRWSYEQYF.